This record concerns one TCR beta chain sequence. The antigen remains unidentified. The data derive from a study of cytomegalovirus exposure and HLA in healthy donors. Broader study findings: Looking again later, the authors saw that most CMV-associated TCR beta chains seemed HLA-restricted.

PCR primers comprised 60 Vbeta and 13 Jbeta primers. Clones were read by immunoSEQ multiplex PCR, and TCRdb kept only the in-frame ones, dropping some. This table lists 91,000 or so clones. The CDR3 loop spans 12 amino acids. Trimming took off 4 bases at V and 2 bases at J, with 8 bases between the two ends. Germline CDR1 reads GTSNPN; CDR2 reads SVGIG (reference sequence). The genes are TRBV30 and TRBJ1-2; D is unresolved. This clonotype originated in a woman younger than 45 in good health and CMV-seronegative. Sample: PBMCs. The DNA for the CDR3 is TGTGCCTGGAACATACAGAACTATGGCTACACCTTC. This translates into CAWNIQNYGYTF.